This T cell receptor beta chain originates from a study of post-analysis software for immune sequencing data. Study observations and caveats: People with multiple sclerosis had a significantly lower normalized Chao1 diversity than controls did. Controls had lower frequencies than patients of five or six TRBV segments, which included TRBV5-6, TRBV5-1 and TRBV20-1.

TCR beta cDNA libraries had unique molecular identifiers. TCRdb passed the PCR reads through MiXCR, listing each CDR3 protein once. The sample includes hundreds of thousands of distinct CDR3 sequences, around 40% of them seen just once. Note on this clonotype: What it binds is unknown.

CDR1 and CDR2 (germline): SEHNR, FQNEAQ (reference sequence). The ends lost 6 bases at V and 4 bases at J; junction bases unmatched: 12. This CDR3 has 16 amino acids. This sequence joins TRBV7-9 and TRBJ2-1; 7 nucleotides line up with TRBD1. The clonotype comes from a girl aged 10 to 17 with multiple sclerosis. Sequencing was done on a sample of blood. This CDR3 reads CASSLTGNLAYNEQFF. The CDR3 nucleotides are TGTGCCAGCAGTTTGACAGGGAATTTGGCATACAATGAGCAGTTCTTC.